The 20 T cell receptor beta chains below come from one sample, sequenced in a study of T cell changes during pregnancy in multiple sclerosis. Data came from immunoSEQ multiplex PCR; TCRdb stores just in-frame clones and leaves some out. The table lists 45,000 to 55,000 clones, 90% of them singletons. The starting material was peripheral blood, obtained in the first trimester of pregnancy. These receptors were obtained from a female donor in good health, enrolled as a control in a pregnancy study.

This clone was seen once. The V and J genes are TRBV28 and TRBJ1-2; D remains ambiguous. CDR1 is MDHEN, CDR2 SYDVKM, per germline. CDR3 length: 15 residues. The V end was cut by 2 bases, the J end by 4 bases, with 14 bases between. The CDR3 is CASSLPRGLAYGYTF. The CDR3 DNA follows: TGTGCCAGCAGTTTACCCCGGGGTCTGGCCTATGGCTACACCTTC.

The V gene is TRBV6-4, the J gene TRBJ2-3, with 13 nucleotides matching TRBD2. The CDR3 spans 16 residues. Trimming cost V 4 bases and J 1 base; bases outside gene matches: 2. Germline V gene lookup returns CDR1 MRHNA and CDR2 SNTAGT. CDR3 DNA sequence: TGTGCCAGCAGTGCCGGGACTAGCGGGGGCACAGATACGCAGTATTTT. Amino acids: CASSAGTSGGTDTQYF.

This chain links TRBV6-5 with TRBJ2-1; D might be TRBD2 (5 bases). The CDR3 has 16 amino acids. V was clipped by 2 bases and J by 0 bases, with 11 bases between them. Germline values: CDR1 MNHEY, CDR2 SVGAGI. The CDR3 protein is CASSYGGSFSYNEQFF. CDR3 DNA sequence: TGTGCCAGCAGTTACGGCGGGTCGTTCTCCTACAATGAGCAGTTCTTC.

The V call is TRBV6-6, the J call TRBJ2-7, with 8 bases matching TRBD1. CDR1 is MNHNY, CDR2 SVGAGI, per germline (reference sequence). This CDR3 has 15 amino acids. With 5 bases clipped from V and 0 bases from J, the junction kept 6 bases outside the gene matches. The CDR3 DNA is TGTGCCAGCAGTCCTCGCGGGACAGGCTCCTACGAGCAGTACTTC. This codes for CASSPRGTGSYEQYF.

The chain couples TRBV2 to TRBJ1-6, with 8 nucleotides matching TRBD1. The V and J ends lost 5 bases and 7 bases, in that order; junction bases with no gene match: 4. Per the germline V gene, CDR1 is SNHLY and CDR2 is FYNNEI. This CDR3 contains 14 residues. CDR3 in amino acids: CASSPGTGNSPLHF. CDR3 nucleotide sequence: TGTGCCAGCAGTCCCGGGACAGGCAATTCACCCCTCCACTTT.

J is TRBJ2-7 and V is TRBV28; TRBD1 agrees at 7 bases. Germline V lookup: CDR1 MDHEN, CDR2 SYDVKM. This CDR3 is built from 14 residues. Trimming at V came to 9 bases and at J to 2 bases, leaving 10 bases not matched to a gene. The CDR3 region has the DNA TGTGCCAGTAATCCCGGGACAGATCCCTACGAGCAGTACTTC. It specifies CASNPGTDPYEQYF.

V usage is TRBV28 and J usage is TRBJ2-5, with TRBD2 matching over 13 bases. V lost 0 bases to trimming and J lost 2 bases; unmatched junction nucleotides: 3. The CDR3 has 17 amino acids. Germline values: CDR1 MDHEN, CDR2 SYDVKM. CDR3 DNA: TGTGCCAGCAGTTTATGGCGACTAGCGGGAGGACAAGAGACCCAGTACTTC. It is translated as CASSLWRLAGGQETQYF.

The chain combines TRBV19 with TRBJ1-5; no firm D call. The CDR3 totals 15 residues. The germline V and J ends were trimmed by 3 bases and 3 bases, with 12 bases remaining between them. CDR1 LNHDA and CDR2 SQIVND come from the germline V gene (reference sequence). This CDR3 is CASSMVLSPNQPQHF. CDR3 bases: TGTGCCAGTAGTATGGTCCTATCCCCCAATCAGCCCCAGCATTTT. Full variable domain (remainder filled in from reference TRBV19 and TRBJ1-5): DGGITQSPKYLFRKEGQNVTLSCEQNLNHDAMYWYRQDPGQGLRLIYYSQIVNDFQKGDIAEGYSVSREKKESFPLTVTSAQKNPTAFYLCASSMVLSPNQPQHFGDGTRLSIL.

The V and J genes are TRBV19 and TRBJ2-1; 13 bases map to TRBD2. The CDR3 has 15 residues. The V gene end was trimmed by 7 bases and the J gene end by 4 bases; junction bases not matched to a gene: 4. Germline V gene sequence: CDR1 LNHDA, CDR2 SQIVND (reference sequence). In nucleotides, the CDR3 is TGTGCCAGTAAGCAGACTAGCGGGGGGTACAATGAGCAGTTCTTC. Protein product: CASKQTSGGYNEQFF.

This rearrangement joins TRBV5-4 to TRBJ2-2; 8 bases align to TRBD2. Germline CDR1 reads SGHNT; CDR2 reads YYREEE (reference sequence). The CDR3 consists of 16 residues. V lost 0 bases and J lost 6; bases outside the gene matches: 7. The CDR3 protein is CASSLGRTSSAGELFF. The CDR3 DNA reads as TGTGCCAGCAGCTTGGGTCGGACTAGCTCGGCCGGGGAGCTGTTTTTT. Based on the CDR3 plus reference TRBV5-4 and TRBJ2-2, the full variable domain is ETGVTQSPTHLIKTRGQQVTLRCSSQSGHNTVSWYQQALGQGPQFIFQYYREEENGRGNFPPRFSGLQFPNYSSELNVNALELDDSALYLCASSLGRTSSAGELFFGEGSRLTVL.

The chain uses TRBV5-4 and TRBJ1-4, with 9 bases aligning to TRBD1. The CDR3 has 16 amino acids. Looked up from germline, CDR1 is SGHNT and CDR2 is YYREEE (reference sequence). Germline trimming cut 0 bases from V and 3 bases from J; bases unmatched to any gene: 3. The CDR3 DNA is TGTGCCAGCAGCTTGGGGGGACAGGGCTCTAATGAAAAACTGTTTTTT. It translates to CASSLGGQGSNEKLFF.

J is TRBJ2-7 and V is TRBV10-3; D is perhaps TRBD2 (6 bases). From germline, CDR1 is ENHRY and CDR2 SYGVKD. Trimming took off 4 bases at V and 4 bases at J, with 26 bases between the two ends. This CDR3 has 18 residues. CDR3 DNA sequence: TGTGCCATCAGTGGAGACTTTAGCGGACCCGGCGATGGGTACGAGCAGTACTTC. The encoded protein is CAISGDFSGPGDGYEQYF.

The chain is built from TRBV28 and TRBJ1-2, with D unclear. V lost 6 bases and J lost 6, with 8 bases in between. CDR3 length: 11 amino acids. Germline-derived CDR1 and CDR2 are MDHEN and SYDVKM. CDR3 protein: CASRGSHGYTF. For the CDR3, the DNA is TGTGCCAGCAGGGGCAGTCATGGCTACACCTTC.

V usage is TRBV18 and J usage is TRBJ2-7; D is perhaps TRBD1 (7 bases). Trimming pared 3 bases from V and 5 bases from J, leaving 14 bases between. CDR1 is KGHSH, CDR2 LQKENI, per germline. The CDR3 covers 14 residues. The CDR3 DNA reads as TGTGCCAGCTCACCCTTTTCAGGGGGGAACGAGCAGTACTTC. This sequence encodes CASSPFSGGNEQYF.

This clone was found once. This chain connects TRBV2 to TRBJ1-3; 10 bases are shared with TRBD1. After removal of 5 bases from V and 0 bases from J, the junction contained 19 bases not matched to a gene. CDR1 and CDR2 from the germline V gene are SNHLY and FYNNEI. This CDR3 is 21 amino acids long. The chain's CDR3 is CASSRRTSGTGASSSGNTIYF. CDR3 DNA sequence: TGTGCCAGCAGTCGACGTACCTCCGGGACAGGGGCCTCTAGCTCTGGAAACACCATATATTTT.

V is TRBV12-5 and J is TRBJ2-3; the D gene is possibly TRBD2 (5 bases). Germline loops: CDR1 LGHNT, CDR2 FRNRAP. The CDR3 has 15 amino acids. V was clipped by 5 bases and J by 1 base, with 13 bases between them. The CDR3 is CASGPQRSRTDTQYF. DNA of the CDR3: TGTGCTAGTGGTCCCCAGCGGTCCCGCACAGATACGCAGTATTTT.

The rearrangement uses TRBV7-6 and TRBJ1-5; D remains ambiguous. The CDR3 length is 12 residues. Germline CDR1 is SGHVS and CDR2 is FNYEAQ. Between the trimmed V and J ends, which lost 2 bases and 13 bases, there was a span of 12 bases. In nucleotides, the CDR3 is TGTGCCAGCAGCTTACCAGGACGGGAGCAGCATTTT. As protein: CASSLPGREQHF.

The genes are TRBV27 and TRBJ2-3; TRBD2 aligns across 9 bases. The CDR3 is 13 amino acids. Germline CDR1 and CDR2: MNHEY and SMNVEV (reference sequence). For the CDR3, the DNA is TGTGCGAGCGGGGGGTACGACACAGATACGCAGTATTTT. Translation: CASGGYDTDTQYF.

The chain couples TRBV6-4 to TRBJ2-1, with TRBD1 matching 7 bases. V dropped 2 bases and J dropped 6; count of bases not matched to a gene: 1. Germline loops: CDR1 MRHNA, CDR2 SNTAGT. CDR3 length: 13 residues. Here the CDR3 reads CASSDGDSNEQFF. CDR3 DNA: TGTGCCAGCAGTGACGGGGACAGCAATGAGCAGTTCTTC.

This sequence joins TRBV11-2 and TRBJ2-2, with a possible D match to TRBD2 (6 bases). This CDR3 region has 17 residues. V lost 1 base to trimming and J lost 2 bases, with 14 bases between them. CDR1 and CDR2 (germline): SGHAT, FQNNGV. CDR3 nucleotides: TGTGCCAGCAGCTTAGTTGCGGGATGGGGTAACACCGGGGAGCTGTTTTTT. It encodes CASSLVAGWGNTGELFF.